This T cell receptor beta chain was profiled in a study of cytotoxic CD8 clonotypes in ibrutinib-treated CLL (dated by TCRdb to the early 2020s). A note on the overall study: In this cohort, over 14 patients were treatment-naive and fewer than 13 were relapsed/refractory, while some 18 had unmutated IGHV. Response samples were obtained after a median of around eleven months of treatment, with a range of roughly 6 to 40 months. Partial responses were observed in 24 patients and complete responses in 2; after a median follow-up of 68 months, remission was maintained in 15 or so patients and progression was observed in roughly 12. Every sample from remission and from progressive disease was obtained while the patients were still on ibrutinib. Longitudinal samples were obtainable from about 30% of the roughly 90 participants in the trial. Cryopreserved peripheral blood mononuclear cells were collected before treatment, at response, and at either disease progression or sustained remission. An average of 255,043 productive templates and some 99,000 productive rearrangements was obtained per sample. Broad study findings and their caveats: Public clonotypes were rare and either shrank or stayed stable during treatment, and the rise in clonality at ibrutinib response reflected expansion of private clonotypes. Sampling times were not matched between patients in sustained remission and patients whose disease was progressing, and lymph node repertoires were not examined. Baseline clonality exceeded that of age-matched healthy donors and correlated strongly with circulating CD8+ T-cell counts. At ibrutinib response clonality went up, during sustained remission it held steady, and at progression it dropped back toward baseline.

A MiSeq instrument was used for deep resolution sequencing, which targeted depths ranging from 1 in 1 million up to 1 in 200,000 T cells, with coverage averaging 10x for each clonotype. The immunoSEQ hsTCRB Kit was used to generate TCR beta libraries. Per the source publication's procedure: The data were analyzed with ImmunoSEQ Analyzer and ImmunoSEQ Data Assistant, and V, D and J gene assignments followed IMGT definitions. Clonality, with values ranging from 0 to 1, was calculated as one minus the normalized Shannon entropy of productive rearrangement frequencies. Only overrepresented clonotypes making up at least 0.05% of each patient's repertoire were included in the public clonotype analysis. More than ten repertoires from age-matched healthy donors, obtained from immuneACCESS, served as clonality controls. The immuneACCESS repertoire file appears here via TCRdb, limited to in-frame rearrangements. These files lack a portion of the clones; in checked studies, under half of the deficit traces to unresolved V genes, and the cause of the others is not known. V and J calls and clone size come straight from that table; D and trimming were deduced from the DNA. This sample has fewer than 200,000 clones in its table, and about 84% of those were observed once. Clones ranked in the top ten supply less than 6% of the sample.

This sample's time point label indicates: 24 months on ibrutinib. For TCR beta library preparation, approximately 2 micrograms of genomic DNA were isolated from cryopreserved PBMCs. Longitudinal blood samples from CLL patients on ibrutinib monotherapy were analyzed using high-throughput TCR beta sequencing. The patients took part in an open-label, single-center phase 2 trial of ibrutinib monotherapy. This clone was detected once. Its antigen is still unknown. The sample holds no much larger clone one base away, and base qualities are not on file. Trimming accounts for 11 bases at V and 5 bases at J, while the number of junction bases matched to no gene is 12. In the germline V gene, CDR1 corresponds to ENHRY and CDR2 to SYGVKD. The CDR3 sequence holds 14 residues, the cysteine and phenylalanine included. Left in the record is the CDR3 DNA by itself, 42 bases read in frame from the first base.

The specimen comprised PBMCs, sampled after 24 months of ibrutinib treatment. The source is a human donor with chronic lymphocytic leukemia. The rearranged chain carries TRBV10-3 and TRBJ2-7; the central 10 bases match TRBD1. In nucleotide form, the sequence is TGTGCCTCCTCCTCCGGGACAGGGGCAAACGAGCAGTACTTC. Its coded protein is CASSSGTGANEQYF.